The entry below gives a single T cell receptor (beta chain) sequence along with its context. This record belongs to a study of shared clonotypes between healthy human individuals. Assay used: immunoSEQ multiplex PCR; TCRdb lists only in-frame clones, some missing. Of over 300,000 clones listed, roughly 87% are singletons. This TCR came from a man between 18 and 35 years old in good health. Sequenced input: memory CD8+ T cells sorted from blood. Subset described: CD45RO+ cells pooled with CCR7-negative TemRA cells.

The CDR3 here is CASSPTRTGEDTQYF. The DNA for the CDR3 is TGTGCCAGCAGCCCAACTCGGACAGGGGAAGATACGCAGTATTTT. V usage is TRBV11-2 and J usage is TRBJ2-3, with 9 bases matching TRBD1. V gave up 5 bases and J gave up 5 bases; unmatched junction bases: 8. CDR3 length: 15 amino acids. Germline V lookup: CDR1 SGHAT, CDR2 FQNNGV. The variable domain in full, with the rest retrieved from reference TRBV11-2 and TRBJ2-3, is EAGVAQSPRYKIIEKRQSVAFWCNPISGHATLYWYQQILGQGPKLLIQFQNNGVVDDSQLPKDRFSAERLKGVDSTLKIQPAKLEDSAVYLCASSPTRTGEDTQYFGPGTRLTVL.